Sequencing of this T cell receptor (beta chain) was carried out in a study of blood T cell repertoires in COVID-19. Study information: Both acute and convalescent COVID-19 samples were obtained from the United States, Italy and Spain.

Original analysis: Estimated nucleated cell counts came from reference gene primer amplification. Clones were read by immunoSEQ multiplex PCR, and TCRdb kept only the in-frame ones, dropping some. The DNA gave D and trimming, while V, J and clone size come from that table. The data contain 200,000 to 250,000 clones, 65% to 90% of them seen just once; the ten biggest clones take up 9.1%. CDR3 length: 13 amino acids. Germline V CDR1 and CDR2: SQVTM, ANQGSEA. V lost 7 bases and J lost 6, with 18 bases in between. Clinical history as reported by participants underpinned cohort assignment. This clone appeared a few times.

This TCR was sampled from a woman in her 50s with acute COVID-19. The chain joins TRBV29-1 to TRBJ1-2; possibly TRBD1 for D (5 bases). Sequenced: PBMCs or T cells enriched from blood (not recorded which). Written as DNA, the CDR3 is TGCAGCGCCCCTCGCCAGGGTGGGCATGGCTACACCTTC. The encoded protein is CSAPRQGGHGYTF. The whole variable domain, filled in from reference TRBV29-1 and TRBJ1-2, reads SAVISQKPSRDICQRGTSLTIQCQVDSQVTMMFWYRQQPGQSLTLIATANQGSEATYESGFVIDKFPISRPNLTFSTLTVSNMSPEDSSIYLCSAPRQGGHGYTFGSGTRLTVV.